This is a list of T cell receptor beta chains from one sample in a study of blood T cell repertoires in COVID-19. TCRdb's table, derived via immunoSEQ multiplex PCR, lists solely in-frame clones and lacks some. The sample includes 150,000 to 200,000 clones, approximately 87% of them seen just once. The sequenced sample consisted of peripheral blood. All receptors derive from a woman aged 60 to 75 with COVID-19, enrolled during active disease. Each CDR3 is given with its conserved first and last residue. The D gene is left open where the match is weak. Clone size is given for some rows only: seen once, a few or many times, or a class if the clone is expanded.

j_call: TRBJ2-1
clone_size: .
v_call: TRBV3-1/TRBV3-2
d_call: TRBD2
cdr3_aa: CASSQDGGSHERDFYNEQFF
cdr3_nt: TGTGCCAGCAGCCAAGATGGGGGGAGCCACGAGCGGGATTTTTACAATGAGCAGTTCTTC

j_call: TRBJ1-6
clone_size: .
v_call: TRBV4-2
d_call: .
cdr3_aa: CASSRPIGQSNSPLHF
cdr3_nt: TGTGCCAGCAGCCGCCCGATAGGACAAAGTAATTCACCCCTCCACTTT

j_call: TRBJ1-4
clone_size: .
v_call: TRBV10-3
d_call: .
cdr3_aa: CATLSGEKLFF
cdr3_nt: TGTGCCACCCTCTCGGGGGAAAAACTGTTTTTT

j_call: TRBJ1-1
clone_size: .
v_call: TRBV5-6
d_call: TRBD1
cdr3_aa: CASSPGTGANTEAFF
cdr3_nt: TGTGCCAGCAGCCCTGGGACAGGGGCGAACACTGAAGCTTTCTTT

j_call: TRBJ1-1
clone_size: .
v_call: TRBV29-1
d_call: .
cdr3_aa: CSVVRGTEAFF
cdr3_nt: TGCAGCGTTGTTAGGGGAACTGAAGCTTTCTTT

j_call: TRBJ2-7
clone_size: .
v_call: TRBV18
d_call: TRBD1
cdr3_aa: CASSPDRDDPYEQYF
cdr3_nt: TGTGCCAGCTCACCGGACAGGGACGACCCCTACGAGCAGTACTTC

j_call: TRBJ2-2
clone_size: .
v_call: TRBV6-6
d_call: TRBD1
cdr3_aa: CAGSTGSGSYTGELFF
cdr3_nt: TGTGCCGGCTCGACAGGGTCAGGCTCCTATACCGGGGAGCTGTTTTTT

j_call: TRBJ2-5
clone_size: .
v_call: TRBV18
d_call: .
cdr3_aa: CASSPTAASVFLETQYF
cdr3_nt: TGTGCCAGCTCACCAACTGCCGCTAGCGTATTTTTGGAGACCCAGTACTTC

j_call: TRBJ1-1
clone_size: .
v_call: TRBV6-4
d_call: TRBD1
cdr3_aa: CASSSSLQGSEAFF
cdr3_nt: TGTGCCAGCAGCTCCTCACTACAGGGGAGCGAAGCTTTCTTT

j_call: TRBJ2-7
clone_size: few
v_call: TRBV20-1
d_call: .
cdr3_aa: CSARGPYEQYF
cdr3_nt: TGCAGTGCCCGTGGGCCCTACGAGCAGTACTTC

j_call: TRBJ2-5
clone_size: .
v_call: TRBV19
d_call: .
cdr3_aa: CASSTQGTQYF
cdr3_nt: TGTGCCAGTAGTACCCAGGGGACCCAGTACTTC

j_call: TRBJ1-4
clone_size: once
v_call: TRBV7-9
d_call: .
cdr3_aa: CASSPQGNEKLFF
cdr3_nt: TGTGCCAGCAGCCCCCAGGGGAACGAAAAACTGTTTTTT

j_call: TRBJ2-1
clone_size: .
v_call: TRBV3-1/TRBV3-2
d_call: TRBD2
cdr3_aa: CASSQGRDEQFF
cdr3_nt: TGTGCCAGCAGCCAGGGGAGGGATGAGCAGTTCTTC

j_call: TRBJ2-2
clone_size: .
v_call: TRBV24-1
d_call: TRBD1
cdr3_aa: CATRPTGTGNTGELFF
cdr3_nt: TGTGCCACCAGGCCCACCGGGACAGGGAACACCGGGGAGCTGTTTTTT

j_call: TRBJ1-5
clone_size: .
v_call: TRBV6-6
d_call: .
cdr3_aa: CASKLGRGSNQPQHF
cdr3_nt: TGTGCCAGCAAACTGGGCAGGGGAAGCAATCAGCCCCAGCATTTT

j_call: TRBJ2-3
clone_size: .
v_call: TRBV25-1
d_call: .
cdr3_aa: CASSLALSTDTQYF
cdr3_nt: TGTGCCAGCAGCCTAGCCCTGAGCACAGATACGCAGTATTTT

j_call: TRBJ1-3
clone_size: .
v_call: TRBV9
d_call: TRBD1
cdr3_aa: CASSTQGQATRWGNTIYF
cdr3_nt: TGTGCCAGCAGCACACAGGGACAGGCGACTAGGTGGGGAAACACCATATATTTT

j_call: TRBJ2-7
clone_size: .
v_call: TRBV7-9
d_call: .
cdr3_aa: CASGGTAYEQYF
cdr3_nt: TGTGCCAGCGGCGGGACAGCCTACGAGCAGTACTTC

j_call: TRBJ2-5
clone_size: .
v_call: TRBV30
d_call: .
cdr3_aa: CAWRGEETQYF
cdr3_nt: TGTGCCTGGAGGGGCGAGGAGACCCAGTACTTC

j_call: TRBJ1-2
clone_size: .
v_call: TRBV4-1
d_call: .
cdr3_aa: CASSLGGDGYTF
cdr3_nt: TGCGCCAGCAGCCTGGGGGGGGATGGCTACACCTTC

j_call: TRBJ2-5
clone_size: .
v_call: TRBV5-4
d_call: .
cdr3_aa: CASSLDPSVEQTQYF
cdr3_nt: TGTGCCAGCAGCTTGGATCCCTCCGTGGAGCAGACCCAGTACTTC

j_call: TRBJ2-7
clone_size: .
v_call: TRBV2
d_call: TRBD2
cdr3_aa: CASSDDSGGLEQYF
cdr3_nt: TGTGCCAGCAGTGATGACAGCGGGGGACTCGAGCAGTACTTC

j_call: TRBJ1-1
clone_size: .
v_call: TRBV9
d_call: TRBD1
cdr3_aa: CASSGQGANTEAFF
cdr3_nt: TGTGCCAGCAGCGGACAGGGGGCGAACACTGAAGCTTTCTTT

j_call: TRBJ1-1
clone_size: .
v_call: TRBV10-3
d_call: .
cdr3_aa: CAIRDKGLNTEAFF
cdr3_nt: TGTGCCATCAGGGACAAGGGGTTAAACACTGAAGCTTTCTTT

j_call: TRBJ2-7
clone_size: .
v_call: TRBV27
d_call: .
cdr3_aa: CASRVDGGNEQYF
cdr3_nt: TGTGCCAGCAGGGTAGATGGGGGGAACGAGCAGTACTTC

j_call: TRBJ2-7
clone_size: .
v_call: TRBV19
d_call: TRBD2
cdr3_aa: CASSPGTSGSAYEQYF
cdr3_nt: TGTGCCAGTAGTCCCGGGACTAGCGGGTCGGCCTACGAGCAGTACTTC

j_call: TRBJ1-1
clone_size: .
v_call: TRBV6-2/TRBV6-3
d_call: .
cdr3_aa: CASSKTGTEAFF
cdr3_nt: TGTGCCAGCAGTAAAACAGGGACTGAAGCTTTCTTT

j_call: TRBJ1-4
clone_size: .
v_call: TRBV12-3/TRBV12-4
d_call: .
cdr3_aa: CASSGHTEPNF
cdr3_nt: TGTGCCAGCAGTGGCCACACAGAGCCCAATTTT

j_call: TRBJ1-6
clone_size: once
v_call: TRBV30
d_call: .
cdr3_aa: CAWSPGRENSPLHF
cdr3_nt: TGTGCCTGGAGTCCGGGTCGGGAAAATTCACCCCTCCACTTT

j_call: TRBJ2-7
clone_size: .
v_call: TRBV11-3
d_call: .
cdr3_aa: CASSLRWGNREQYF
cdr3_nt: TGTGCCAGCAGCTTGAGATGGGGTAACAGGGAGCAGTACTTC

j_call: TRBJ2-7
clone_size: .
v_call: TRBV6-5
d_call: .
cdr3_aa: CASRLQGSEQYF
cdr3_nt: TGTGCCAGCAGACTCCAGGGTTCCGAGCAGTACTTC

j_call: TRBJ2-7
clone_size: few
v_call: TRBV10-2
d_call: TRBD1
cdr3_aa: CASKGQGITSYEQYF
cdr3_nt: TGCGCCAGCAAGGGACAGGGCATAACCTCCTACGAGCAGTACTTC

j_call: TRBJ1-1
clone_size: .
v_call: TRBV2
d_call: .
cdr3_aa: CASRNRRGFTEAFF
cdr3_nt: TGTGCCAGCAGGAACCGCAGGGGCTTCACTGAAGCTTTCTTT

j_call: TRBJ2-3
clone_size: .
v_call: TRBV6-5
d_call: TRBD1
cdr3_aa: CASGTGPSTDTQYF
cdr3_nt: TGTGCCAGCGGGACAGGGCCTAGCACAGATACGCAGTATTTT

j_call: TRBJ2-3
clone_size: .
v_call: TRBV4-2
d_call: TRBD2
cdr3_aa: CASSQVTSGSMTDTQYF
cdr3_nt: TGTGCCAGCAGCCAAGTCACTAGCGGGAGCATGACAGATACGCAGTATTTT

j_call: TRBJ1-2
clone_size: .
v_call: TRBV30
d_call: .
cdr3_aa: CAWRVDGTTNYGYTF
cdr3_nt: TGTGCCTGGAGAGTCGACGGGACAACGAACTATGGCTACACCTTC

j_call: TRBJ2-7
clone_size: .
v_call: TRBV29-1
d_call: .
cdr3_aa: CSVGRGGTRHEQYF
cdr3_nt: TGCAGCGTTGGGCGGGGCGGGACCCGCCACGAGCAGTACTTC

j_call: TRBJ1-2
clone_size: .
v_call: TRBV7-9
d_call: TRBD1
cdr3_aa: CASSLETGGTGYTF
cdr3_nt: TGTGCCAGCAGCTTAGAGACAGGGGGGACTGGCTACACCTTC

j_call: TRBJ2-4
clone_size: .
v_call: TRBV28
d_call: .
cdr3_aa: CASTGGWDIQYF
cdr3_nt: TGTGCCAGCACGGGGGGCTGGGACATTCAGTACTTC

j_call: TRBJ1-2
clone_size: .
v_call: TRBV21-1
d_call: .
cdr3_aa: CASSTGIRGPYGYTF
cdr3_nt: TGTGCCAGCAGCACAGGTATCAGGGGGCCCTATGGCTACACCTTC

j_call: TRBJ2-7
clone_size: .
v_call: TRBV6-2/TRBV6-3
d_call: .
cdr3_aa: CASSGGGAPSSYEQYF
cdr3_nt: TGTGCCAGCAGTGGAGGCGGGGCCCCTAGCTCCTACGAGCAGTACTTC

j_call: TRBJ2-1
clone_size: .
v_call: TRBV7-3
d_call: .
cdr3_aa: CASSLSGHNSYNEQFF
cdr3_nt: TGTGCCAGCAGCCTCTCCGGACATAACTCCTACAATGAGCAGTTCTTC

j_call: TRBJ2-4
clone_size: .
v_call: TRBV7-9
d_call: TRBD1
cdr3_aa: CASSSTIGTVRNIQYF
cdr3_nt: TGTGCCAGCAGCTCGACGATCGGGACAGTTAGAAACATTCAGTACTTC

j_call: TRBJ2-7
clone_size: .
v_call: TRBV6-2/TRBV6-3
d_call: TRBD1
cdr3_aa: CASSRDRIALEQYF
cdr3_nt: TGTGCCAGCAGTCGGGACAGAATTGCCCTCGAGCAGTACTTC

j_call: TRBJ1-1
clone_size: .
v_call: TRBV9
d_call: .
cdr3_aa: CASSARLGSPEAFF
cdr3_nt: TGTGCCAGCAGCGCTAGACTTGGCAGCCCTGAAGCTTTCTTT

j_call: TRBJ2-7
clone_size: few
v_call: TRBV6-2/TRBV6-3
d_call: .
cdr3_aa: CASSYSSVSYEQYF
cdr3_nt: TGTGCCAGCAGTTACTCTTCCGTTTCCTACGAGCAGTACTTC

j_call: TRBJ2-3
clone_size: .
v_call: TRBV4-2
d_call: .
cdr3_aa: CASSQARGTLRGTDTQYF
cdr3_nt: TGTGCCAGCAGCCAAGCCCGCGGGACTTTGAGGGGCACAGATACGCAGTATTTT

j_call: TRBJ1-1
clone_size: .
v_call: TRBV6-6
d_call: .
cdr3_aa: CASSYSGSEAFF
cdr3_nt: TGTGCCAGCAGTTACTCGGGGAGTGAAGCTTTCTTT

j_call: TRBJ1-1
clone_size: .
v_call: TRBV27
d_call: .
cdr3_aa: CASSLMGARKAFF
cdr3_nt: TGTGCCAGCAGTTTAATGGGGGCGCGGAAAGCTTTCTTT

j_call: TRBJ1-1
clone_size: .
v_call: TRBV5-1
d_call: .
cdr3_aa: CASSLESGRNTEAFF
cdr3_nt: TGCGCCAGCAGCTTGGAGTCTGGGAGGAACACTGAAGCTTTCTTT

j_call: TRBJ2-7
clone_size: .
v_call: TRBV6-6
d_call: .
cdr3_aa: CASSYMRTASYEQYF
cdr3_nt: TGTGCCAGCAGTTACATGAGAACCGCCTCCTACGAGCAGTACTTC

j_call: TRBJ1-1
clone_size: .
v_call: TRBV5-1
d_call: .
cdr3_aa: CASSSLGLSENTEAFF
cdr3_nt: TGCGCCAGCAGCTCCCTAGGTCTTTCGGAGAACACTGAAGCTTTCTTT

j_call: TRBJ2-3
clone_size: once
v_call: TRBV5-1
d_call: TRBD2
cdr3_aa: CASSTRTSGGGDTQYF
cdr3_nt: TGCGCCAGCAGCACACGGACTAGCGGAGGGGGAGATACGCAGTATTTT

j_call: TRBJ2-7
clone_size: .
v_call: TRBV5-1
d_call: .
cdr3_aa: CASSRTPYGEQYF
cdr3_nt: TGCGCCAGCAGTCGGACACCTTATGGGGAGCAGTACTTC

j_call: TRBJ1-2
clone_size: .
v_call: TRBV10-3
d_call: .
cdr3_aa: CAISETRSYTF
cdr3_nt: TGTGCCATCAGTGAGACACGTAGCTACACCTTC